This TCR beta chain originates from a study of OX40 agonist ivuxolimab in advanced cancers. Study-level information: Age averaged around 54 years (range about 23 to 80), and around 87% were male. Points from the study as a whole: Nonresponders, in some cases, also had low normalized T-cell clonal expansion. On average, CD8+ T cells showed a greater number of expanded clones than CD4+.

Germline CDR1 reads SNHLY; CDR2 reads FYNNEI. Trimming shortened V by 0 bases and J by 6 bases, and 11 bases separated the two germline ends. CDR3 length: 14 amino acids. Sequencing used immunoSEQ multiplex PCR; TCRdb keeps in-frame clones, though not all of them. The table records roughly 76,000 clones, roughly 88% of them present only once. Concerning this clone: Its target is not known.

At baseline, cycle 4 day 1, and cycle 7 day 1, blood was sampled. Material: CD4+ or CD8+ T cells sorted from blood, obtained in a trial of the OX40 agonist ivuxolimab. The rearrangement uses TRBV2 and TRBJ1-1, with D unresolved. The sequence came from an adult with an advanced solid tumor such as melanoma, head and neck, liver or kidney cancer. The chain's CDR3 is CASSEALGPSEAFF. CDR3 DNA: TGTGCCAGCAGTGAAGCGCTTGGGCCCTCTGAAGCTTTCTTT.